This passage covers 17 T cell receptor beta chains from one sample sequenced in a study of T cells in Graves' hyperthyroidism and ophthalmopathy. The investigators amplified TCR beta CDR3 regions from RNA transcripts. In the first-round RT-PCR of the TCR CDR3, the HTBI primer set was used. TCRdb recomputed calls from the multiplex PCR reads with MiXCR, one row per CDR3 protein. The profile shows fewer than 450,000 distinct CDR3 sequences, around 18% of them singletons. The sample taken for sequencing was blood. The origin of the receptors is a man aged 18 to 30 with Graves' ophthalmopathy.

DNA for the CDR3: TGTGCCAGCGCAGGGGGGGGGCCTCAGCCCCAGCATTTT. It encodes CASAGGGPQPQHF. The J gene is TRBJ1-5, the V gene TRBV3-1, with 7 bases that match TRBD1. J gave up 6 bases and V 8 bases, and 7 bases lay outside the gene matches. Germline lookup yields CDR1 LGHDT and CDR2 YNNKEL (reference sequence). CDR3 length equals 13 residues.

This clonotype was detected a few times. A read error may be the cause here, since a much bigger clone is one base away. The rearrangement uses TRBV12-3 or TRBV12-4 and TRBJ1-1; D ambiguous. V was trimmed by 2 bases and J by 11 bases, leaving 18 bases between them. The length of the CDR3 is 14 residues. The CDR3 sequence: CASSLSVVGLAAFF. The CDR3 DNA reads TGTGCCAGCAGTTTAAGCGTGGTGGGCTTGGCTGCTTTCTTT.

CDR3 sequence reads: CASSYGGVDTEAFF. CDR3 bases: TGTGCCAGCAGCTACGGAGGGGTCGACACTGAAGCTTTCTTT. This chain links TRBV6-2 or TRBV6-3 with TRBJ1-1, with a tentative D call TRBD1 (5 bases). Germline assignment: CDR1 MNHEY and CDR2 SVGEGT. The CDR3 is made up of 14 amino acids. V lost 6 bases, J lost 3 bases, and 14 bases lay in between.

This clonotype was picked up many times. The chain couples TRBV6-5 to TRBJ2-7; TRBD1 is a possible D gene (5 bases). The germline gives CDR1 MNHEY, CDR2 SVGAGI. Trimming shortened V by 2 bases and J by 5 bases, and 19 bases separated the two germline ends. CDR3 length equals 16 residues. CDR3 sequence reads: CASSYELEYRPHEQYF. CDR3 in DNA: TGTGCCAGCAGTTACGAGTTGGAGTACAGGCCCCACGAGCAGTACTTC.

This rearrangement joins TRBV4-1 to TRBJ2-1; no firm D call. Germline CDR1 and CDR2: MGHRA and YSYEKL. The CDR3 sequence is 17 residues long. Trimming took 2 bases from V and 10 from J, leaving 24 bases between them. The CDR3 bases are TGCGCCAGCAGCCAAATGTCGGTCGAGACCGCAGTCTACGAGCAGTTCTTC. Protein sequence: CASSQMSVETAVYEQFF.

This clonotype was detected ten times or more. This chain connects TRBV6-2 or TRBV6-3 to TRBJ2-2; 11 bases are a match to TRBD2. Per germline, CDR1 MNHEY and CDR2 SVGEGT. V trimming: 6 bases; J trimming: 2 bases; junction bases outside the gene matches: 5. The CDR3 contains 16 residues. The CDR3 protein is CASSPTSGGNTGELFF. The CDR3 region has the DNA TGTGCCAGCAGCCCTACTAGCGGGGGTAACACCGGGGAGCTGTTTTTT.

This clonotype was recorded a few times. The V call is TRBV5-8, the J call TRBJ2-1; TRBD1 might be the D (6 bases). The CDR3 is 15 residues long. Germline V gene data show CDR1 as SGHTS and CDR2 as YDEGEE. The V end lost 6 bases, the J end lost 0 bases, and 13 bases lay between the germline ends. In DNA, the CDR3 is TGTGCCAGCAAGGAGACAGGCGACTCCTACAATGAGCAGTTCTTC. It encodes CASKETGDSYNEQFF. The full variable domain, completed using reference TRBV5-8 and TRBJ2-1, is EAGVTQSPTHLIKTRGQQATLRCSPISGHTSVYWYQQALGLGLQFLLWYDEGEERNRGNFPPRFSGRQFPNYSSELNVNALELEDSALYLCASKETGDSYNEQFFGPGTRLTVL.

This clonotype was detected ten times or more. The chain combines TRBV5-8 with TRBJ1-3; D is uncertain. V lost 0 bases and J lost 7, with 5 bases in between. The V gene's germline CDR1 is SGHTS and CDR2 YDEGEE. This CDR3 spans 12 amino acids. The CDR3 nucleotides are TGTGCCAGCAGCTTGGCCCGGAACACCATATATTTT. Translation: CASSLARNTIYF. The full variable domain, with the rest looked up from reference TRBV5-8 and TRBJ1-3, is EAGVTQSPTHLIKTRGQQATLRCSPISGHTSVYWYQQALGLGLQFLLWYDEGEERNRGNFPPRFSGRQFPNYSSELNVNALELEDSALYLCASSLARNTIYFGEGSWLTVV.

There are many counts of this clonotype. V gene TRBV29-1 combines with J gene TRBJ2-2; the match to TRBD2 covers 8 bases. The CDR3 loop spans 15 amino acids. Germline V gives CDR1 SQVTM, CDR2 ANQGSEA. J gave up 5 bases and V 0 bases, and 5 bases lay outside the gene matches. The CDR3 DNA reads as TGCAGCGTTGAAGATGGTAGCGGGGTAACCGGGGAGCTGTTTTTT. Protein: CSVEDGSGVTGELFF.

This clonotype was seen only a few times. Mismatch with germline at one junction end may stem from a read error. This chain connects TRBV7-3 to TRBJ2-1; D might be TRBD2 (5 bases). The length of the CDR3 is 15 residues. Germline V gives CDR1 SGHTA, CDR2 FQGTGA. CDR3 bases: TGTGCCAGCAGCCTAACCCCGGGGTATTACAATGAGCAGTTCTTC. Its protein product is CASSLTPGYYNEQFF. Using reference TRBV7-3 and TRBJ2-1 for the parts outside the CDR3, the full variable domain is GAGVSQTPSNKVTEKGKYVELRCDPISGHTALYWYRQSLGQGPEFLIYFQGTGAADDSGLPNDRFFAVRPEGSVSTLKIQRTERGDSAVYLCASSLTPGYYNEQFFGPGTRLTVL.

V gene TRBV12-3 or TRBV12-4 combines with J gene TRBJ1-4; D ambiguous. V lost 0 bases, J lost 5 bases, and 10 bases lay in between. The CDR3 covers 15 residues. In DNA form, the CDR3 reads TGTGCCAGCAGTTTAGCAGGGATTATGAATGAAAAACTGTTTTTT. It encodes CASSLAGIMNEKLFF.

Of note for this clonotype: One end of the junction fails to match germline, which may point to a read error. The CDR3 sequence: CASSPQGEVETQCF. CDR3 coding DNA: TGTGCCAGCTCACCACAGGGCGAGGTTGAGACCCAGTGCTTC. J is TRBJ2-5 and V is TRBV18; no definite D call. The CDR3 length is 14 residues. CDR1 and CDR2 (germline): KGHSH, LQKENI.

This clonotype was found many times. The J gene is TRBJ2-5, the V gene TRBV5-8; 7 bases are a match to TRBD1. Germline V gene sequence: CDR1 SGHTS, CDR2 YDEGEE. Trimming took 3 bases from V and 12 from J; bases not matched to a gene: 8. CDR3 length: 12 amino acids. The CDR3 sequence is CASSSGTARKYF. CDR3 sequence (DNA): TGTGCCAGCAGCTCCGGGACAGCCCGAAAGTACTTC. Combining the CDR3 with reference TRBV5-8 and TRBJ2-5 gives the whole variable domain EAGVTQSPTHLIKTRGQQATLRCSPISGHTSVYWYQQALGLGLQFLLWYDEGEERNRGNFPPRFSGRQFPNYSSELNVNALELEDSALYLCASSSGTARKYFGPGTRLLVL.

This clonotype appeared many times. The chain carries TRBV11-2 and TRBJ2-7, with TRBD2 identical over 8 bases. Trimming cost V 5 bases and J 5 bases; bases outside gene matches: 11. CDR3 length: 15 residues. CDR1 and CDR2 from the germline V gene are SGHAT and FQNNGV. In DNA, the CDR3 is TGTGCCAGCAGCCCCGTGTCGGGAGGGCTTAACGAGCAGTACTTC. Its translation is CASSPVSGGLNEQYF.

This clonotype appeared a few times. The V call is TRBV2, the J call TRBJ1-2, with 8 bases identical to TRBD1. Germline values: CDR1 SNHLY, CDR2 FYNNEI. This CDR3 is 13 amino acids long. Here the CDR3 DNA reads TGTGCTTACCCCACAGGGGGTTTAGGTGGCTACACCTTC. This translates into CAYPTGGLGGYTF.

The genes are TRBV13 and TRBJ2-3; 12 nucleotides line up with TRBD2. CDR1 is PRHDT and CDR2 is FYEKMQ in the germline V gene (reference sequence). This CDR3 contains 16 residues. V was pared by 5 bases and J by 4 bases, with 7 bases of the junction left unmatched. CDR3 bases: TGTGCCAGCAGCCCAAAACTAGCGGGGGGTTCAGATACGCAGTATTTT. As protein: CASSPKLAGGSDTQYF.

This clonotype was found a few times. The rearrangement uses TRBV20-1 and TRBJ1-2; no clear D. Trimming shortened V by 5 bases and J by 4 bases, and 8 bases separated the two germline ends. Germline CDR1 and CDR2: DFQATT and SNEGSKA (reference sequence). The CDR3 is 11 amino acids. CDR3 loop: CSAREGYGYTF. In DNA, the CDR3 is TGCAGTGCTCGGGAGGGCTATGGCTACACCTTC.